This T cell receptor (beta chain) appears in the sequencing data of a study of somatic mutations in cytotoxic T cells in rheumatoid arthritis. The wider study: Some V beta antibody-stained T-cell populations were flow-sorted at nearly 100% purity, including V beta1+ cells sequenced for TCRB.

Using immunoSEQ multiplex PCR, the repertoire was profiled, and TCRdb retains in-frame clones only, with some absent. The table includes more than 20,000 clones, about 81% detected once. On this clone: Its antigen is unidentified.

Study outcomes and limitations: There were about an eighth of the roughly 60 patients in whom the largest CD8+ clone exceeded 20% of CD8+ cells. It was in rheumatoid arthritis patients, but not in healthy controls, that CD8+ clonality increased with age.

Both CD4+ and CD8+ cells were separated through positive magnetic bead selection, and their purity was verified using flow cytometry. From germline, CDR1 is SGHNT and CDR2 YYREEE (reference sequence). The CDR3 loop spans 16 amino acids. J was trimmed by 7 bases and V by 0 bases; bases with no gene match: 13. Source material: CD8+ T cells sorted from blood. The chain is built from TRBV5-4 and TRBJ2-7, with 7 bases identical to TRBD2. The clonotype comes from a man aged 45-65 years in good health. The CDR3 nucleotides are TGTGCCAGCAGCTTGGCCCCCGGGCGGGAGAGTCGGGAGCAGTACTTC. Its translation: CASSLAPGRESREQYF.